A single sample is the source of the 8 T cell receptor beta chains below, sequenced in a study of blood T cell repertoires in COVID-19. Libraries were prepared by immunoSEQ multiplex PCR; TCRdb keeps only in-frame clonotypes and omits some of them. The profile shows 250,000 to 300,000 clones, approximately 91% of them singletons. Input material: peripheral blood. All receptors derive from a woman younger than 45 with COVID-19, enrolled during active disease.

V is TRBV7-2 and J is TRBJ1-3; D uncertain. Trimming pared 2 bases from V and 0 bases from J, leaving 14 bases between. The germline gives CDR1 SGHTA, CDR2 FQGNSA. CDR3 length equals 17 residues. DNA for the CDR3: TGTGCCAGCAGCTTATTCGCAGTCTCAAACTCTGGAAACACCATATATTTT. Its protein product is CASSLFAVSNSGNTIYF. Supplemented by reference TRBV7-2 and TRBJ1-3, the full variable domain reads GAGVSQSPSNKVTEKGKDVELRCDPISGHTALYWYRQSLGQGLEFLIYFQGNSAPDKSGLPSDRFSAERTGGSVSTLTIQRTQQEDSAVYLCASSLFAVSNSGNTIYFGEGSWLTVV.

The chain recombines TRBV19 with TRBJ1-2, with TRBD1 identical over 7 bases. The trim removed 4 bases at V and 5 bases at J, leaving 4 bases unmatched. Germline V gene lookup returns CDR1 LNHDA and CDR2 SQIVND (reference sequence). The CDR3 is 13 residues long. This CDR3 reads CASSTGTAYGYTF. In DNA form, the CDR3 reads TGTGCCAGTAGTACCGGGACAGCGTATGGCTACACCTTC.

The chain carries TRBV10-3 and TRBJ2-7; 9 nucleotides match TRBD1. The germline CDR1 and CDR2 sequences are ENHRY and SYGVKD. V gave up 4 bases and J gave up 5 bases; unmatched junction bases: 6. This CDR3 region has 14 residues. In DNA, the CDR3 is TGTGCCATCAGTGGGGACAGGGAGGGGGACGAGCAGTACTTC. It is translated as CAISGDREGDEQYF.

CDR3 residues: CASKTGQGGGEQYF. The CDR3 nucleotides read TGTGCCAGCAAAACCGGACAGGGCGGGGGCGAGCAGTACTTC. The gene calls are TRBV2 and TRBJ2-7, with D possibly TRBD1 on 8 matching bases. This CDR3 is 14 amino acids long. CDR1 and CDR2 from the germline V gene are SNHLY and FYNNEI. Deletions cut 7 bases from V and 6 bases from J, with 19 bases between. The whole variable domain, filled in from reference TRBV2 and TRBJ2-7, reads EPEVTQTPSHQVTQMGQEVILRCVPISNHLYFYWYRQILGQKVEFLVSFYNNEISEKSEIFDDQFSVERPDGSNFTLKIRSTKLEDSAMYFCASKTGQGGGEQYFGPGTRLTVT.

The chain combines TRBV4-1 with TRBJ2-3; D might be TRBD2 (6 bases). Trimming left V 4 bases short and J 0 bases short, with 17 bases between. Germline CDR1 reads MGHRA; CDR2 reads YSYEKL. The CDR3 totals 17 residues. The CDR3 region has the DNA TGCGCCAGCAGCCCCCACGCCGCTAGCGATAGCACAGATACGCAGTATTTT. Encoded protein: CASSPHAASDSTDTQYF.

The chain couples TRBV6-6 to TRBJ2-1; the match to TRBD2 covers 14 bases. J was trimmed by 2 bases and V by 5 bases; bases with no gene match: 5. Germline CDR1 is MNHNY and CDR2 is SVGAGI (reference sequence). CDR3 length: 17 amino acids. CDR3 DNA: TGTGCCAGCAGTCCGGGACTAGCGGGAGACCCCTACAATGAGCAGTTCTTC. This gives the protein CASSPGLAGDPYNEQFF.

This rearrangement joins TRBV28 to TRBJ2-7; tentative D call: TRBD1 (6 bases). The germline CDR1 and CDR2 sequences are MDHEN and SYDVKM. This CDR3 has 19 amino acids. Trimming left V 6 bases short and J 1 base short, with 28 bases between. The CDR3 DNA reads TGTGCCAGCAGCCTCCTTATGATTGTAGTACAGGGAACGTCCTACGAGCAGTACTTC. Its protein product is CASSLLMIVVQGTSYEQYF. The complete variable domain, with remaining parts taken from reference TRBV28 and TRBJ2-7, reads DVKVTQSSRYLVKRTGEKVFLECVQDMDHENMFWYRQDPGLGLRLIYFSYDVKMKEKGDIPEGYSVSREKKERFSLILESASTNQTSMYLCASSLLMIVVQGTSYEQYFGPGTRLTVT.

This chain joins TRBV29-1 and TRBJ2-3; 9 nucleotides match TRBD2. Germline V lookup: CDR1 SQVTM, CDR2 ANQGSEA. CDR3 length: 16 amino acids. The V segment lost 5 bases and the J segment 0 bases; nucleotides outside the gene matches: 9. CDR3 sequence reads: CSVLVLLAGSTDTQYF. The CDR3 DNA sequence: TGCAGCGTTCTAGTTCTCCTAGCGGGAAGCACAGATACGCAGTATTTT.